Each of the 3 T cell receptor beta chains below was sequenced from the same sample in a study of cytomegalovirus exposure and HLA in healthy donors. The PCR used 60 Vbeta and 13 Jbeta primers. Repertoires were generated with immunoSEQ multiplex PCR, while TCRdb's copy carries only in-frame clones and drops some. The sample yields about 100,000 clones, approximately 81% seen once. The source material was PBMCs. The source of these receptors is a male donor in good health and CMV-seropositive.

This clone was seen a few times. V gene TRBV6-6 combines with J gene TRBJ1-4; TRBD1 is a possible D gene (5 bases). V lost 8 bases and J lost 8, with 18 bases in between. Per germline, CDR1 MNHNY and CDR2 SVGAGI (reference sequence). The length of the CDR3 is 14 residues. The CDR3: CASLAPGGSEKLFF. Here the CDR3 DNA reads TGTGCCAGCCTAGCCCCCGGGGGAAGCGAAAAACTGTTTTTT.

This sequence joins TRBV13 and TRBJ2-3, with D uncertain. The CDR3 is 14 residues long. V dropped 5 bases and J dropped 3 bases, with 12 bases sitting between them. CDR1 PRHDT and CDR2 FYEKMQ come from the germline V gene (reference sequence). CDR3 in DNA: TGTGCCAGCAGCCCACCTCCCGGGACAGATACGCAGTATTTT. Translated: CASSPPPGTDTQYF.

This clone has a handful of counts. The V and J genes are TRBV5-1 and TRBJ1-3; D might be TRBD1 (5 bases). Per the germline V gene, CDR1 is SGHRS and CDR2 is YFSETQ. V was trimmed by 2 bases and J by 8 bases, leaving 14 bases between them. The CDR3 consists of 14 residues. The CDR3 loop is CASSLSGDWDTIYF. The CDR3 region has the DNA TGCGCCAGCAGCTTATCCGGGGACTGGGACACCATATATTTT.